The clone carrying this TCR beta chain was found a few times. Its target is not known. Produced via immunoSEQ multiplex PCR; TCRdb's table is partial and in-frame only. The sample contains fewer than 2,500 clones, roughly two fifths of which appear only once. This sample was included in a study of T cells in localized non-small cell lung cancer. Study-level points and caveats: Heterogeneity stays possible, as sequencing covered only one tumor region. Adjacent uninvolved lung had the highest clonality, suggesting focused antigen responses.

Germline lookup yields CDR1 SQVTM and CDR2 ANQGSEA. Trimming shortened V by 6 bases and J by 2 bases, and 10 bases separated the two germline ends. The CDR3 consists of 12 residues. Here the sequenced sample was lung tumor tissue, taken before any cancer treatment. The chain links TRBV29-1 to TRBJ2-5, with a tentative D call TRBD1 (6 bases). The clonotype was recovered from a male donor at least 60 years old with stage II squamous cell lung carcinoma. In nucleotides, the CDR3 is TGCAGCGTCACGACAGGACAAGAGACCCAGTACTTC. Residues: CSVTTGQETQYF. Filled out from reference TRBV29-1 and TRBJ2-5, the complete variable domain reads SAVISQKPSRDICQRGTSLTIQCQVDSQVTMMFWYRQQPGQSLTLIATANQGSEATYESGFVIDKFPISRPNLTFSTLTVSNMSPEDSSIYLCSVTTGQETQYFGPGTRLLVL.